What follows describes a single T cell receptor beta chain. TCRdb re-analysed the 5' RACE reads in MiXCR, keeping a single row per CDR3 protein. The sample holds about 38,000 distinct CDR3 sequences; 7% to 10% are singletons and the top ten take approximately 2.6%. The record originates from a study of chronic HIV infection and antiretroviral therapy. The sequencing sample was made of peripheral blood. The TCR comes from an adult who had HIV and had not received antiretroviral therapy, or was an uninfected healthy control (not recorded which).

The CDR3 DNA reads as TGTGCCAGCAGTGTGGGGACAGGAGGTGCGGATACGCAGTATTTT. It yields the protein CASSVGTGGADTQYF. The V call is TRBV2, the J call TRBJ2-3; 8 nucleotides match TRBD1. The CDR3 is made up of 15 amino acids. Trimming removed 4 bases from V and 6 bases from J; junction bases left unmatched: 9. Germline-derived CDR1 and CDR2 are SNHLY and FYNNEI.